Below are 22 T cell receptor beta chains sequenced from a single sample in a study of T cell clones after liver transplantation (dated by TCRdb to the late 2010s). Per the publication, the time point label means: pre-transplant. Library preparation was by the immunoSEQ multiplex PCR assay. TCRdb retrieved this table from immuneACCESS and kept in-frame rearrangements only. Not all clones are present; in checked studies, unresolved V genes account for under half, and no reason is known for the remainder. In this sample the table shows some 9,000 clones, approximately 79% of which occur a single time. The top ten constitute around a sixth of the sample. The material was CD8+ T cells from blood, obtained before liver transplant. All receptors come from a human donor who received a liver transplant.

The CDR3 nucleotides read TGTGCCGCCTCTATCGGGGCAGGGAGGAAGTCGAGCAATCAGCCCCAGCATTTT. Amino acids: CAASIGAGRKSSNQPQHF. The rearrangement uses TRBV19 and TRBJ1-5, with TRBD1 as a possible D gene (5 bases). Trimming removed 11 bases from V and 1 base from J, with 27 bases in between. This CDR3 contains 18 residues. Germline-derived CDR1 and CDR2 are LNHDA and SQIVND (reference sequence).

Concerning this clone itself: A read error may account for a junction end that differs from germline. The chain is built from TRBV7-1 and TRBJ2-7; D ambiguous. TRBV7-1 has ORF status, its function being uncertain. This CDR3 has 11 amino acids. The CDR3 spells CAISDGYEQYF. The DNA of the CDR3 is TGTGCCATCAGCGACGGCTACGAGCAGTACTTC.

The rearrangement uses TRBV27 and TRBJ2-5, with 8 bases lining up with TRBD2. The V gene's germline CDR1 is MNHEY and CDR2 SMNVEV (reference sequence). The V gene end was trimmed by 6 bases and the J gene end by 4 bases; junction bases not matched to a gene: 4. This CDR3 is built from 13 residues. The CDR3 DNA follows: TGTGCCAGCAGCAGGGGACTAGGAGAGACCCAGTACTTC. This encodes CASSRGLGETQYF.

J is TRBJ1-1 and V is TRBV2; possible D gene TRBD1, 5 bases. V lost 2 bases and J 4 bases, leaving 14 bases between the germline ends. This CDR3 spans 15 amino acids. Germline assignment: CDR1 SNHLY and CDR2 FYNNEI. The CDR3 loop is CASSEWGKEGTEAFF. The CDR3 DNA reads TGTGCCAGCAGTGAATGGGGGAAGGAGGGCACTGAAGCTTTCTTT.

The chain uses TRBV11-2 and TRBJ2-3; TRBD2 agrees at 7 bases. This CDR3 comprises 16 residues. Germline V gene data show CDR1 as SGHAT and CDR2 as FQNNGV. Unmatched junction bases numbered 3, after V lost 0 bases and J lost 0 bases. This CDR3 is CASSLEASGSTDTQYF. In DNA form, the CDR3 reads TGTGCCAGCAGCTTAGAGGCTAGCGGAAGCACAGATACGCAGTATTTT.

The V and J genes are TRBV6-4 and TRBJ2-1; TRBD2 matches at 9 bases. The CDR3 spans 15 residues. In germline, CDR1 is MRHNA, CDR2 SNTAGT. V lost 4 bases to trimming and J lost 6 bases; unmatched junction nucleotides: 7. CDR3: CASSGLAEYSNEQFF. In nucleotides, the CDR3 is TGTGCCAGCAGTGGACTAGCGGAGTACTCCAATGAGCAGTTCTTC.

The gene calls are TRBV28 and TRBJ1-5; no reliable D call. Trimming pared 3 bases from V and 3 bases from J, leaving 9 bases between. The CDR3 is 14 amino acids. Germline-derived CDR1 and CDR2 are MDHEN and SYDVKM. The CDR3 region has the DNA TGTGCCAGCAGTTTCTTCCGGCCCAATCAGCCCCAGCATTTT. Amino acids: CASSFFRPNQPQHF.

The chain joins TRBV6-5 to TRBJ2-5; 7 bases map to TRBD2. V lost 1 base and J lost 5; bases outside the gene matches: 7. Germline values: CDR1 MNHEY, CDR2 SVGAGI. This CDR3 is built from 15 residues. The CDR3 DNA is TGTGCCAGCAGTTACTGGGGGGGGAGAGTGGAGACCCAGTACTTC. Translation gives CASSYWGGRVETQYF.

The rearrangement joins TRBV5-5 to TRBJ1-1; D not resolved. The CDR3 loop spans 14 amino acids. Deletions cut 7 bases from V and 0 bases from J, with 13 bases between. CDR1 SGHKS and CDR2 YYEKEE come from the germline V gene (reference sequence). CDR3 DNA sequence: TGTGCCAGCTCGGTCAGCCCCATGAACACTGAAGCTTTCTTT. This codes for CASSVSPMNTEAFF.

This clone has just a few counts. In nucleotides, the CDR3 is TGTGCCAGCACTTCGACGGACCCGAACACCGGGGAGCTGTTTTTT. Its protein is CASTSTDPNTGELFF. V and J are TRBV7-9 and TRBJ2-2; D gene unclear. V lost 7 bases and J 0 bases, leaving 12 bases between the germline ends. Looked up from germline, CDR1 is SEHNR and CDR2 is FQNEAQ (reference sequence). This CDR3 has 15 amino acids.

Here the CDR3 reads CASTISQVGGANVLTF. DNA for the CDR3: TGTGCCAGCACAATTAGCCAGGTTGGAGGGGCCAACGTCCTGACTTTC. The V call is TRBV27, the J call TRBJ2-6; D call uncertain. V gave up 7 bases and J gave up 4 bases, with 17 bases separating them. This CDR3 region has 16 residues. Germline-derived CDR1 and CDR2 are MNHEY and SMNVEV (reference sequence).

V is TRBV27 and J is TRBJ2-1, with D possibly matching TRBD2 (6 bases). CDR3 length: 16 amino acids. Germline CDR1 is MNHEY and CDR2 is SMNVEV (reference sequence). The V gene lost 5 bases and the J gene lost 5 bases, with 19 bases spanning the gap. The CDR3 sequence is CASSPTTREYHNEQFF. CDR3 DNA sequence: TGTGCCAGCAGTCCGACGACTAGAGAGTATCACAATGAGCAGTTCTTC.

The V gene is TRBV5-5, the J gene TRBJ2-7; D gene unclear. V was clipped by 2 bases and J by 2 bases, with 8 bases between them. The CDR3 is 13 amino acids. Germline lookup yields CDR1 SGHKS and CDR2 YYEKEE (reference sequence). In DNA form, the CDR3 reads TGTGCCAGCAGCTTCCGAGCCGCCTACGAGCAGTACTTC. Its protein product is CASSFRAAYEQYF. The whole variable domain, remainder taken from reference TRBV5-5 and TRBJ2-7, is DAGVTQSPTHLIKTRGQQVTLRCSPISGHKSVSWYQQVLGQGPQFIFQYYEKEERGRGNFPDRFSARQFPNYSSELNVNALLLGDSALYLCASSFRAAYEQYFGPGTRLTVT.

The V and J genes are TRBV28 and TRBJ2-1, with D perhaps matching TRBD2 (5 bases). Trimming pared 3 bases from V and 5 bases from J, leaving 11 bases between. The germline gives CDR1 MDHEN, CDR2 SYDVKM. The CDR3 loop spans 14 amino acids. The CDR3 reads CASSFLSGHNEQFF. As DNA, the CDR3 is TGTGCCAGCAGTTTTTTGAGCGGACACAATGAGCAGTTCTTC.

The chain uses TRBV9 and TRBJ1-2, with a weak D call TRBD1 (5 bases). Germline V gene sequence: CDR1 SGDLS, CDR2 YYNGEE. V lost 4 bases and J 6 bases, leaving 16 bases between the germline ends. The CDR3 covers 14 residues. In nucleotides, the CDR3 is TGTGCCAGCAGCCTAACTGCCGACAGCGATGGCTACACCTTC. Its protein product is CASSLTADSDGYTF.

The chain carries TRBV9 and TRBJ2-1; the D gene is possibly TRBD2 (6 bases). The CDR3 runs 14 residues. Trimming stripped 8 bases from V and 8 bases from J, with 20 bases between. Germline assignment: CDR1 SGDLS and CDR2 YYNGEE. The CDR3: CASTAGGPSDEQFF. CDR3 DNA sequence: TGTGCCAGTACCGCCGGAGGGCCGTCCGATGAGCAGTTCTTC.

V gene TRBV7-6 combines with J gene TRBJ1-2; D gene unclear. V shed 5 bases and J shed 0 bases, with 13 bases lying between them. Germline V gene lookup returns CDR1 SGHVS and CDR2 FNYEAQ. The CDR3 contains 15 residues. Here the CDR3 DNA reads TGTGCCAGCAGCCCCTGGGTCCGAGCTAACTATGGCTACACCTTC. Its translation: CASSPWVRANYGYTF.

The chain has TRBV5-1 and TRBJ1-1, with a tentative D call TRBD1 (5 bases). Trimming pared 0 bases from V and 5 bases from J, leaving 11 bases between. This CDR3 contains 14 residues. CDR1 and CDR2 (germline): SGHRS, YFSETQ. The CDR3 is CASSLGGYRTEAFF. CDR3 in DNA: TGCGCCAGCAGCTTGGGGGGGTACCGGACTGAAGCTTTCTTT.

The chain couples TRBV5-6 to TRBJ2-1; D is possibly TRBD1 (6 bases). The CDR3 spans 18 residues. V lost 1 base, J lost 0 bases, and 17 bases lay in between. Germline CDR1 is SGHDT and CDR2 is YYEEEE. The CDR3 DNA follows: TGTGCCAGCAGCTTGTTCGTCCGGACAGTTAGCTCCTACAATGAGCAGTTCTTC. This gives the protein CASSLFVRTVSSYNEQFF.

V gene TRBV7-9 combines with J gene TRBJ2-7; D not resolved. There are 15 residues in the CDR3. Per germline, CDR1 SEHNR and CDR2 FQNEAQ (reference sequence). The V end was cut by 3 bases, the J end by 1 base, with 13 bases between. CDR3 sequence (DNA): TGTGCCAGCAGCTTGGCGGCTGTTACTTCCTACGAGCAGTACTTC. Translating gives CASSLAAVTSYEQYF.

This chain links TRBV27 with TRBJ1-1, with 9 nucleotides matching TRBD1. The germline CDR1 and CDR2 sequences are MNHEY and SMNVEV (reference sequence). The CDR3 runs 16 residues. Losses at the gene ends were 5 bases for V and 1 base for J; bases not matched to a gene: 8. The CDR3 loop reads CASSPLDRGRNTEAFF. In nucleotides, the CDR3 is TGTGCCAGCAGTCCCCTCGACAGGGGGAGGAACACTGAAGCTTTCTTT.

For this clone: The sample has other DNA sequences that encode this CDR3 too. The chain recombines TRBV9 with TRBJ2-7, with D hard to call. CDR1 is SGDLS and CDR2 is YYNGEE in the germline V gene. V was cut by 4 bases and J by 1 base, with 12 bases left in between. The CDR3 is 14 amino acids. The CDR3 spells CASSPRTESYEQYF. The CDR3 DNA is TGTGCCAGCAGCCCTCGGACCGAGTCCTACGAGCAGTACTTC.